This TCR beta chain emerged from a study of cytomegalovirus exposure and HLA in healthy donors. Background on the study: Counted in an early data release were roughly 87 million unique TCRs from HLA-typed donors.

This clone was found a few times. With 60 Vbeta and 13 Jbeta primers, the PCR was carried out. Only in-frame clones appear in the TCRdb table, and some are missing; sequencing was by immunoSEQ multiplex PCR. This sample yields some 180,000 clones, of which roughly a tenth are seen a single time; 1% to 1.5% belongs to the top ten. V lost 2 bases to trimming and J lost 2 bases; unmatched junction nucleotides: 6. The CDR3 extends over 15 amino acids. Germline CDR1 SGHDT, CDR2 YYEEEE. This sequence originates from a woman in her twenties or thirties in good health and CMV-seropositive. Sequenced material: PBMCs. The chain joins TRBV5-6 to TRBJ2-5, with 7 bases identical to TRBD2. The CDR3, as DNA: TGTGCCAGCAGCTTACGACTAGCAGGGCAAGAGACCCAGTACTTC. It is translated as CASSLRLAGQETQYF.